Detailed here is one TCR beta chain. Antigen unknown. Some clones are missing from TCRdb's copy, which holds only in-frame ones; the method was immunoSEQ multiplex PCR. The data show about 200,000 clones, 94% seen once. The entry originates in a study of T cell responses to AZD1222 COVID-19 vaccine. Points from the study as a whole: Only five or six AZD1222 recipients tested seropositive at baseline. Along spike, vaccine-associated CD4 TCRs were found throughout, with dominance at 160-218 and 743-854.

The CDR3 extends over 15 amino acids. V lost 2 bases and J 2 bases, leaving 11 bases between the germline ends. In germline, CDR1 is MNHNY, CDR2 SVGAGI (reference sequence). The material was peripheral blood, obtained 28 days after the second dose of the MenACWY control vaccine. The chain carries TRBV6-6 and TRBJ2-3; a possible D gene is TRBD1 (5 bases). The clonotype comes from an adult who received the MenACWY meningococcal vaccine as a control. CDR3 DNA sequence: TGTGCCAGCAGTTACGGCAGGGTAGACACAGATACGCAGTATTTT. It is translated as CASSYGRVDTDTQYF.